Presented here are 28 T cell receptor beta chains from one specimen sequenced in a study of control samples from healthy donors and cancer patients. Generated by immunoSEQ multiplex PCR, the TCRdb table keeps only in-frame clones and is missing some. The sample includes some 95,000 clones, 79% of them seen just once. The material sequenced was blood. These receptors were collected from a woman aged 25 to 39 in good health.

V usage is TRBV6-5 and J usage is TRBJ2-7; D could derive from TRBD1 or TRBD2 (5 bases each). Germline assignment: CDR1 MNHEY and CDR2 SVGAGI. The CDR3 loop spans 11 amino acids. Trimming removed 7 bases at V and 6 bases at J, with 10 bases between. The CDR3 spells CASTAGGEQYF. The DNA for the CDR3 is TGTGCCAGCACCGCTGGGGGCGAGCAGTACTTC.

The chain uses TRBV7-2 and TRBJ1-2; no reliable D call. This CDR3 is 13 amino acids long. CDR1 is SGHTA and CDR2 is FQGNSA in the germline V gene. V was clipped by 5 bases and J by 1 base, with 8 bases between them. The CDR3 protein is CASSPDHNYGYTF. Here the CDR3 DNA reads TGTGCCAGCAGCCCCGACCATAACTATGGCTACACCTTC.

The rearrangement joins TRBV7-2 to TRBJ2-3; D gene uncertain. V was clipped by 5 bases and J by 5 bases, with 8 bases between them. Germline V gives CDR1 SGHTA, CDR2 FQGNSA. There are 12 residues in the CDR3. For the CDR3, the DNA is TGTGCCAGCAGCATTCGAGTAGATACGCAGTATTTT. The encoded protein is CASSIRVDTQYF.

CDR3 sequence: CASSPEPESSGANVLTF. CDR3 coding DNA: TGTGCCAGCTCACCAGAACCCGAAAGCTCTGGGGCCAACGTCCTGACTTTC. The V and J genes are TRBV18 and TRBJ2-6; D uncertain. V was trimmed by 2 bases and J by 0 bases, leaving 11 bases between them. CDR3 length: 17 residues. Germline values: CDR1 KGHSH, CDR2 LQKENI.

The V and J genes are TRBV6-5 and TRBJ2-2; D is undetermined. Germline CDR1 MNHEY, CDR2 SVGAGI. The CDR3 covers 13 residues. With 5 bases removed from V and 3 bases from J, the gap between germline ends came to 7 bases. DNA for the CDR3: TGTGCCAGCAGTCCCCTACACACCGGGGAGCTGTTTTTT. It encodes CASSPLHTGELFF.

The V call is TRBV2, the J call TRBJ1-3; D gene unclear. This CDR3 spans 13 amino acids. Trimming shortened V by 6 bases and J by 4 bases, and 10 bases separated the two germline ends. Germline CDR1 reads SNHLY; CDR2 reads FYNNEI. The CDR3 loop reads CASRSFGGNTIYF. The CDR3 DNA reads TGTGCCAGCAGGAGTTTCGGGGGAAACACCATATATTTT.

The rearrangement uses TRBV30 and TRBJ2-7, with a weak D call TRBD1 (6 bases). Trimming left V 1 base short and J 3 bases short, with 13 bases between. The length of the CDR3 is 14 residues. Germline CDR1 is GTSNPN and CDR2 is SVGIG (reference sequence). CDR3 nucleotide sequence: TGTGCCTGGAGTGGCCAGGGGAGAGACTACGAGCAGTACTTC. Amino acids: CAWSGQGRDYEQYF.

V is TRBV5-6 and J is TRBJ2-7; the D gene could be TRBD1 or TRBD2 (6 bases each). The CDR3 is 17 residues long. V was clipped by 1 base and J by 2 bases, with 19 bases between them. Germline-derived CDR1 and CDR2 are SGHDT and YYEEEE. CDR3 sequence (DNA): TGTGCCAGCAGCTTGCGGGGGCCAGGCCCATTCACCTACGAGCAGTACTTC. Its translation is CASSLRGPGPFTYEQYF.

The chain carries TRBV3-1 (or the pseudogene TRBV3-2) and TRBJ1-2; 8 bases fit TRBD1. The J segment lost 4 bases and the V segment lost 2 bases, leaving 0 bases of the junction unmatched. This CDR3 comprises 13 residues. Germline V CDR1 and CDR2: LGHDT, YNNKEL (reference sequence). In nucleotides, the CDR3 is TGTGCCAGCAGCCAACAGGGGGCCTATGGCTACACCTTC. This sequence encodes CASSQQGAYGYTF.

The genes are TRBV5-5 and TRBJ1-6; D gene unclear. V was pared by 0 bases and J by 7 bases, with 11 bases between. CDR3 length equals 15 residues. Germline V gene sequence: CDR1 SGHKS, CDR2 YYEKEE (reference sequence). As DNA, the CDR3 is TGTGCCAGCAGCTTGGAGGCAGGAGGAAATTCACCCCTCCACTTT. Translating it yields CASSLEAGGNSPLHF.

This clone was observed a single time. CDR3 nucleotides: TGTGCCAGCAGCCAGGCCGGGACGGGGAAACACAATGAGCAGTTCTTC. It translates to CASSQAGTGKHNEQFF. V and J are TRBV3-1 (or the pseudogene TRBV3-2) and TRBJ2-1, with D perhaps being TRBD1 or TRBD2 (5 bases each). CDR3 length: 16 residues. The V gene lost 3 bases and the J gene lost 5 bases, with 17 bases spanning the gap. CDR1 is LGHDT, CDR2 YNNKEL, per germline (reference sequence).

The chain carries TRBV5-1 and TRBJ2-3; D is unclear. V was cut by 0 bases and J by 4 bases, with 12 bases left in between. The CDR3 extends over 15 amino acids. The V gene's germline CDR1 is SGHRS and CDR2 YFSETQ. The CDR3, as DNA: TGCGCCAGCAGCTTGGATTCGTCGCGATCAGATACGCAGTATTTT. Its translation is CASSLDSSRSDTQYF. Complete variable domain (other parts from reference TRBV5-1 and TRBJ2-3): KAGVTQTPRYLIKTRGQQVTLSCSPISGHRSVSWYQQTPGQGLQFLFEYFSETQRNKGNFPGRFSGRQFSNSRSEMNVSTLELGDSALYLCASSLDSSRSDTQYFGPGTRLTVL.

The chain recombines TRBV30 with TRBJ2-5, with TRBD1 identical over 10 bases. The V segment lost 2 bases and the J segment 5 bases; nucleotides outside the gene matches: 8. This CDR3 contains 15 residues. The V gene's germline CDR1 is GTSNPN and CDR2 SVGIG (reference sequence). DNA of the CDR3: TGTGCCTGGAGTCTTCCGGACAGGGGGTTTGAGACCCAGTACTTC. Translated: CAWSLPDRGFETQYF. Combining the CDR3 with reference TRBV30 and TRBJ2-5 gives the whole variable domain SQTIHQWPATLVQPVGSPLSLECTVEGTSNPNLYWYRQAAGRGLQLLFYSVGIGQISSEVPQNLSASRPQDRQFILSSKKLLLSDSGFYLCAWSLPDRGFETQYFGPGTRLLVL.

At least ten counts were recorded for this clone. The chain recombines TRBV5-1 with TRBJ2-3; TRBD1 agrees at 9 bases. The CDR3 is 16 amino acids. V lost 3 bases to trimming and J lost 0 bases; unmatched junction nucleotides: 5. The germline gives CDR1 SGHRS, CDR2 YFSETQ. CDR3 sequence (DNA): TGCGCCAGCAGCTGGGGACAGGGTACTAGCACAGATACGCAGTATTTT. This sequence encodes CASSWGQGTSTDTQYF.

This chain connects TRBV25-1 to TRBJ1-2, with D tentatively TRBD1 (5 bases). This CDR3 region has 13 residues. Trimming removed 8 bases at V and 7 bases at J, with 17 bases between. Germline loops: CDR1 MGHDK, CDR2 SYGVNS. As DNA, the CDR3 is TGTGCCAGCGGCGAAATGGGGGGTCCTGGCTACACCTTC. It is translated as CASGEMGGPGYTF.

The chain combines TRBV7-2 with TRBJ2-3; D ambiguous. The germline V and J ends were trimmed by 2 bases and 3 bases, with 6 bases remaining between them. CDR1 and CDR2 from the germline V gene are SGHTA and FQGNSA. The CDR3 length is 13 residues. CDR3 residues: CASSLQATDTQYF. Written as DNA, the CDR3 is TGTGCCAGCAGCTTACAGGCTACAGATACGCAGTATTTT.

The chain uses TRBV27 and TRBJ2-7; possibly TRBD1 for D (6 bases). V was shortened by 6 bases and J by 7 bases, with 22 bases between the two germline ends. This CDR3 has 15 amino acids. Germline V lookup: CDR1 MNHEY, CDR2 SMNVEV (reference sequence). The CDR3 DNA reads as TGTGCCAGCAGCTACAGGGTGGGGAGTCGTTGGGAGCAGTACTTC. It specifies CASSYRVGSRWEQYF.

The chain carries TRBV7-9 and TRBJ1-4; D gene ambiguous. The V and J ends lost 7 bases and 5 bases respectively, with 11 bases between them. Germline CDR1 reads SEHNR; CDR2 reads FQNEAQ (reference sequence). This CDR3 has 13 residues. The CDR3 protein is CASNDGYNEKLFF. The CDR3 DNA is TGTGCCAGCAACGACGGATACAATGAAAAACTGTTTTTT.

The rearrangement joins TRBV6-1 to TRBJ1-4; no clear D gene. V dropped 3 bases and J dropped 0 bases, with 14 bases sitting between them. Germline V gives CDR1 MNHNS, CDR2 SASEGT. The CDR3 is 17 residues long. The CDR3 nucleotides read TGTGCCAGCAGTGACCCTCCAGTCCCTGCAACTAATGAAAAACTGTTTTTT. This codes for CASSDPPVPATNEKLFF.

The CDR3 DNA sequence: TGTGCCAGCAGTGTGGCGGGGGGGCCCAACGGGGAGCTGTTTTTT. Translating it yields CASSVAGGPNGELFF. This sequence joins TRBV25-1 and TRBJ2-2, with 9 nucleotides matching TRBD2. V was pared by 4 bases and J by 7 bases, with 7 bases of the junction left unmatched. This CDR3 has 15 amino acids. Germline-derived CDR1 and CDR2 are MGHDK and SYGVNS.

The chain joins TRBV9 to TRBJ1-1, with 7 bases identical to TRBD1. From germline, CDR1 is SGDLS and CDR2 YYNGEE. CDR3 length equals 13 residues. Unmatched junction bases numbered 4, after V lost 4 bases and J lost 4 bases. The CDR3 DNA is TGTGCCAGCAGCCATCCAGGGGGCACTGAAGCTTTCTTT. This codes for CASSHPGGTEAFF.

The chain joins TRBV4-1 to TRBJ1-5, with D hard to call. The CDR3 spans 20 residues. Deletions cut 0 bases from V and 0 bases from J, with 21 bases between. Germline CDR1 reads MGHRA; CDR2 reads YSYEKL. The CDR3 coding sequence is TGCGCCAGCAGCCAAGAGTTGGGTATAGGAGGGCCTTATAGCAATCAGCCCCAGCATTTT. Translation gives CASSQELGIGGPYSNQPQHF.

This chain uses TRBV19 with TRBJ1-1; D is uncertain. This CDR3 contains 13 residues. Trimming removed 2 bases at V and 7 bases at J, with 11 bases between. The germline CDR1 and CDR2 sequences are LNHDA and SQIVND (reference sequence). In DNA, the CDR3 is TGTGCCAGTAGTATACCCCTCCAGAGTGAAGCTTTCTTT. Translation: CASSIPLQSEAFF.

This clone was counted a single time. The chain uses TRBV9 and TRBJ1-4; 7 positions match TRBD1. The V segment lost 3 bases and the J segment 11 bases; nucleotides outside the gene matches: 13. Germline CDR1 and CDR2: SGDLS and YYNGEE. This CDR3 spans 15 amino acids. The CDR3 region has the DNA TGTGCCAGCAGCGCAACGGTTGACAGGGAAAGCAAACTGTTTTTT. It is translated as CASSATVDRESKLFF.

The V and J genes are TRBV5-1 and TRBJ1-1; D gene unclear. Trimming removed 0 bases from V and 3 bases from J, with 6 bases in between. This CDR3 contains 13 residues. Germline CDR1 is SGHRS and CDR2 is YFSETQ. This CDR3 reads CASSLVGDTEAFF. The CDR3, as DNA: TGCGCCAGCAGCTTGGTTGGGGACACTGAAGCTTTCTTT.

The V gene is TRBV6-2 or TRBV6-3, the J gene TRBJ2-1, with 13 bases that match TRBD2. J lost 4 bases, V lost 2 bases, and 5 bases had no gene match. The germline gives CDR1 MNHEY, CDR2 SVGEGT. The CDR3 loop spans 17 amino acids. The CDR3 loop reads CASSYPLAGGRYNEQFF. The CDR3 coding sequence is TGTGCCAGCAGTTACCCACTAGCGGGGGGGCGGTACAATGAGCAGTTCTTC.

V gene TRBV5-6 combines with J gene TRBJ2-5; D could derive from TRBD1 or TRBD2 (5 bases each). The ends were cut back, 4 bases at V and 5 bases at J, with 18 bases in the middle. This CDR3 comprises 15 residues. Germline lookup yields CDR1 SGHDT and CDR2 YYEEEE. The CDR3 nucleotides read TGTGCCAGCAGCATTCCGGGACCGGCGGCGGAGACCCAGTACTTC. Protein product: CASSIPGPAAETQYF.

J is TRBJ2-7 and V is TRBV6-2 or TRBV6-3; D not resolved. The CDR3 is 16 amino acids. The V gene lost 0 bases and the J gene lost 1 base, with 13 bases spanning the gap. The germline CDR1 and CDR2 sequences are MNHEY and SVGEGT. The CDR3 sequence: CASSYSGPSGSYEQYF. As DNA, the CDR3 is TGTGCCAGCAGTTACTCAGGCCCATCGGGTTCCTACGAGCAGTACTTC.